This T cell receptor beta chain is from a study of early T cells in non-severe SARS-CoV-2 infection (dated by TCRdb to the early 2020s). The study in broad terms: Because TCR sequencing relied on bulk RNA taken from unsorted whole blood, pairing of alpha and beta chains was not possible. The research as a whole found: Matching against VDJdb was skewed toward anti-spike CD8 responses, likely underestimated virus-specific expansions, and missed private and CD4 specificities.

Preparation of the library involved 5' RACE. These reads were obtained on a NextSeq 500. Unique molecular identifiers were attached to individual cDNA molecules in the TCR library protocol so that sequencing error and PCR bias could be corrected. TCR alpha and beta chains were both sequenced, and the abundances of alpha and beta sequences in each sample were closely correlated with each other. The authors processed their data as follows. Decombinator V4 was used to annotate the V gene, J gene and CDR3 of the TCR sequences. TCRs were defined as expanded if a significant change between any two time points was detected under a Poisson model with p below 0.0001. TCR abundances were normalised to the total number of TCRs sequenced per sample and were expressed as counts per million. TRAV1-2 paired with TRAJ12, TRAJ20 or TRAJ33 defined MAIT TCRs, while TRAV10 paired with TRAJ18 defined iNKT TCRs. VDJdb, accessed on 1 November 2021, was searched for TCRs annotated for CMV, EBV and SARS-CoV-2, and TCRs annotated for more than one antigen were excluded. Clones were called with MiXCR by TCRdb after fastp trimmed the public reads at Q25, and only in-frame beta chains were retained. Merged by CDR3 protein, the rows form single entries marked with the most common genes and DNA. TCRdb, not the original authors, processed these V and J calls. The sample table contains almost 65,000 distinct CDR3 sequences; only one count was recorded for roughly 5% of them. The top ten clones comprise around 4.9% of the sample.

The study was a case-control design nested within a healthcare worker cohort in London, UK, with weekly nasopharyngeal swab PCR tests and blood sampling. Healthcare workers were enrolled in the week of the UK lockdown, from 23 to 31 March 2020, and were followed every week for up to roughly 15 weeks. Taken from cysteine to phenylalanine, the CDR3 has 13 residues. Of the read, only the CDR3 DNA is kept; its 39 bases are in frame from base 1. The germline V gene (reference sequence) provides CDR1 LNHNV and CDR2 YYDKDF. V loses 9 bases of germline sequence and J loses 6 bases, and the interval between the two ends is 18 bases. This clonotype was seen a few times. Its antigen is unknown. Qualities for individual bases were not recorded, and no much larger clone is one base off.

This sequence uses TRBV15 and TRBJ2-7, and the D gene may be TRBD1, 6 bases matching. The material sequenced was whole blood. The sequence derives from an adult who was a healthcare worker with PCR-confirmed SARS-CoV-2 infection or an uninfected control (not recorded which). The nucleotide sequence is given as TGTGCCACTAGTAACAGGGTTTTCGGCGAGCAGTACTTC. Its translation is CATSNRVFGEQYF.